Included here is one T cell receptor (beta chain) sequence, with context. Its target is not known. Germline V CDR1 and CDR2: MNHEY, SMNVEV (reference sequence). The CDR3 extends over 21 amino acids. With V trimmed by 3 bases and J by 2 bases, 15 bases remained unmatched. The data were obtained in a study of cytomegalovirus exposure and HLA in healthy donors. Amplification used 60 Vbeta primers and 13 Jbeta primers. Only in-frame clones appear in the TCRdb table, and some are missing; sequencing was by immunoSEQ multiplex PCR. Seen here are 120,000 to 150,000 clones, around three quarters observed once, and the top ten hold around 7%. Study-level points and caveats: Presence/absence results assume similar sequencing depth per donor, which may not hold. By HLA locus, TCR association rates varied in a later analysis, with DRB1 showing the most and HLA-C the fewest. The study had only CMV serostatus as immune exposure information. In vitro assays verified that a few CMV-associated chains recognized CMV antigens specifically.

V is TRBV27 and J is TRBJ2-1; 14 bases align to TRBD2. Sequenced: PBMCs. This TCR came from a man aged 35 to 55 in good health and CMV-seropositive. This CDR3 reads CASSFPMTSGRASTPYNEQFF. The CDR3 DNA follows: TGTGCCAGCAGTTTTCCCATGACTAGCGGGAGGGCCAGTACCCCCTACAATGAGCAGTTCTTC.